This note documents a single T cell receptor (beta chain) sequence. This record belongs to a study of blood T cells in healthy people across ages. A J-beta primer mix and a sample-barcoded 5' primer were used in a second PCR of about 7 to 12 cycles. TCRdb re-called the 5' RACE reads through MiXCR, storing one row per CDR3 protein. The sample includes roughly 2 million distinct CDR3 sequences, roughly 52% of them seen just once. V was clipped by 7 bases and J by 6 bases; unmatched bases: 10. Germline CDR1 is MNHEY and CDR2 is SMNVEV (reference sequence). The CDR3 runs to 16 residues. This clonotype originated in a woman between 40 and 50 years old in good health. V usage is TRBV27 and J usage is TRBJ2-1; 12 nucleotides agree with TRBD2. The specimen was blood. This CDR3 is CASIPGTSGPTNEQFF. Written as DNA, the CDR3 is TGTGCCAGCATTCCGGGGACTAGCGGGCCTACCAATGAGCAGTTCTTC.